The next 15 T cell receptor beta chains were all read from a single sample in a study of blood T cell repertoires in COVID-19. Data came from immunoSEQ multiplex PCR; TCRdb stores just in-frame clones and leaves some out. Here the sample spans under 300,000 clones, under 90% being singletons. Sequencing input: PBMCs or T cells enriched from blood (not recorded which). All receptors come from a man aged 18 to 30 who had recovered from COVID-19.

The chain has TRBV5-1 and TRBJ1-4; perhaps TRBD1 as D (5 bases). CDR1 is SGHRS and CDR2 is YFSETQ in the germline V gene. The CDR3 runs 17 residues. Trimming removed 4 bases at V and 0 bases at J, with 16 bases between. In DNA form, the CDR3 reads TGCGCCAGCAGCCAATACCGCAGGGATCCAACTAATGAAAAACTGTTTTTT. It yields the protein CASSQYRRDPTNEKLFF.

This sequence joins TRBV5-5 and TRBJ1-2; D not resolved. Looked up from germline, CDR1 is SGHKS and CDR2 is YYEKEE (reference sequence). Deletions cut 0 bases from V and 6 bases from J, with 9 bases between. The CDR3 spans 13 residues. The DNA of the CDR3 is TGTGCCAGCAGCTTGGTTCAGACTGATGGCTACACCTTC. Encoded protein: CASSLVQTDGYTF.

V and J are TRBV10-3 and TRBJ2-2; no definite D call. CDR3 length equals 12 residues. The germline V gene encodes CDR1 ENHRY and CDR2 SYGVKD. Trimming stripped 2 bases from V and 5 bases from J, with 3 bases between. Here the CDR3 reads CAISELTGELFF. The CDR3 DNA follows: TGTGCCATCAGTGAGCTGACCGGGGAGCTGTTTTTT.

The chain is built from TRBV5-1 and TRBJ2-3, with 8 bases matching TRBD1. J gave up 0 bases and V 2 bases, and 8 bases lay outside the gene matches. CDR1 is SGHRS and CDR2 is YFSETQ in the germline V gene. CDR3 length equals 17 residues. CDR3 region: CASSLMPGTGSTDTQYF. Written as DNA, the CDR3 is TGCGCCAGCAGCTTAATGCCAGGGACAGGAAGCACAGATACGCAGTATTTT.

J is TRBJ2-5 and V is TRBV12-3 or TRBV12-4, with 7 nucleotides matching TRBD1. With V trimmed by 5 bases and J by 5 bases, 2 bases remained unmatched. This CDR3 comprises 12 residues. This chain's CDR3 is CASSMTGETQYF. The DNA of the CDR3 is TGTGCCAGCAGTATGACAGGGGAGACCCAGTACTTC.

The CDR3, as DNA: TGTGCCACCAGTGACTTCCTAAGACCACAGGGGTGGAACACTGAAGCTTTCTTT. It encodes CATSDFLRPQGWNTEAFF. The rearrangement joins TRBV24-1 to TRBJ1-1; 7 nucleotides align to TRBD1. The CDR3 is 18 amino acids. Trimming at V came to 4 bases and at J to 1 base, leaving 14 bases not matched to a gene. CDR1 is KGHDR and CDR2 is SFDVKD in the germline V gene.

Here the CDR3 reads CASSLQGVTAGTEAFF. The CDR3 DNA follows: TGTGCCAGCAGCTTGCAGGGGGTGACGGCGGGGACTGAAGCTTTCTTT. The rearrangement joins TRBV7-9 to TRBJ1-1; 7 bases fit TRBD1. The trim removed 3 bases at V and 5 bases at J, leaving 12 bases unmatched. CDR1 SEHNR and CDR2 FQNEAQ come from the germline V gene (reference sequence). The CDR3 is 16 residues long. Drawing the rest from reference TRBV7-9 and TRBJ1-1, the complete variable domain is DTGVSQNPRHKITKRGQNVTFRCDPISEHNRLYWYRQTLGQGPEFLTYFQNEAQLEKSRLLSDRFSAERPKGSFSTLEIQRTEQGDSAMYLCASSLQGVTAGTEAFFGQGTRLTVV.

This chain joins TRBV2 and TRBJ2-5; 8 bases fit TRBD1. Germline trimming cut 7 bases from V and 0 bases from J; bases unmatched to any gene: 7. The CDR3 has 15 amino acids. Germline V gene sequence: CDR1 SNHLY, CDR2 FYNNEI. The CDR3 DNA reads TGTGCCAGCACTTGGACAGGGAAATACCAAGAGACCCAGTACTTC. Translation: CASTWTGKYQETQYF.

The rearrangement links TRBV7-9 to TRBJ1-4; no clear D. Germline values: CDR1 SEHNR, CDR2 FQNEAQ (reference sequence). The CDR3 is made up of 16 amino acids. The ends were cut back, 5 bases at V and 3 bases at J, with 16 bases in the middle. CDR3 in amino acids: CASSPWVAGPNEKLFF. Here the CDR3 DNA reads TGTGCCAGCAGCCCCTGGGTCGCAGGCCCTAATGAAAAACTGTTTTTT. The variable domain in full, with the rest retrieved from reference TRBV7-9 and TRBJ1-4, is DTGVSQNPRHKITKRGQNVTFRCDPISEHNRLYWYRQTLGQGPEFLTYFQNEAQLEKSRLLSDRFSAERPKGSFSTLEIQRTEQGDSAMYLCASSPWVAGPNEKLFFGSGTQLSVL.

The rearrangement links TRBV7-6 to TRBJ2-1; TRBD2 matches 9 bases. V trimming: 2 bases; J trimming: 4 bases; junction bases outside the gene matches: 9. The CDR3 contains 17 residues. Looked up from germline, CDR1 is SGHVS and CDR2 is FNYEAQ. Here the CDR3 reads CASSLWASGNKYNEQFF. The DNA of the CDR3 is TGTGCCAGCAGCTTATGGGCTAGCGGGAATAAGTACAATGAGCAGTTCTTC.

As for this clone: The sample holds other DNA sequences that translate to the same CDR3. This sequence joins TRBV2 and TRBJ1-4, with D possibly being TRBD1 (6 bases). V dropped 6 bases and J dropped 0 bases, with 11 bases sitting between them. The CDR3 is 15 amino acids. From germline, CDR1 is SNHLY and CDR2 FYNNEI. The CDR3 nucleotides are TGTGCCAGCAGCGCACAGGGACCAACTAATGAAAAACTGTTTTTT. Translated, it gives CASSAQGPTNEKLFF.

The V gene is TRBV12-3 or TRBV12-4, the J gene TRBJ2-7; D is undetermined. The CDR3 spans 13 residues. The germline V and J ends were trimmed by 2 bases and 2 bases, with 7 bases remaining between them. The CDR3: CASSLNSPYEQYF. The CDR3 nucleotides read TGTGCCAGCAGTTTAAACAGCCCCTACGAGCAGTACTTC.

The chain employs TRBV6-4 and TRBJ1-5; D call uncertain. Per germline, CDR1 MRHNA and CDR2 SNTAGT. CDR3 length: 18 residues. V was pared by 0 bases and J by 3 bases, with 18 bases between. The CDR3 DNA reads as TGTGCCAGCAGTGACTCTTTCGCTTCAGCGGACCCCAATCAGCCCCAGCATTTT. It translates to CASSDSFASADPNQPQHF.

The chain employs TRBV27 and TRBJ2-7; D ambiguous. Germline CDR1 is MNHEY and CDR2 is SMNVEV (reference sequence). V was trimmed by 0 bases and J by 1 base, leaving 13 bases between them. CDR3 length: 16 amino acids. CDR3 in DNA: TGTGCCAGCAGTTTATCATCGGGTCTGTGGTCCTACGAGCAGTACTTC. This sequence encodes CASSLSSGLWSYEQYF.

This clone has only one observation. The chain links TRBV7-9 to TRBJ1-1; 8 bases align to TRBD1. J was trimmed by 5 bases and V by 5 bases; bases with no gene match: 4. This CDR3 is built from 13 residues. CDR1 is SEHNR and CDR2 is FQNEAQ in the germline V gene (reference sequence). CDR3 protein: CASSGTGGTEAFF. The CDR3 region has the DNA TGTGCCAGCAGCGGTACAGGGGGAACTGAAGCTTTCTTT.